This entry describes one T cell receptor (beta chain). Its target antigen remains unknown. Base qualities are missing; no much larger clone stands one base away. The entry originates in a study of shared clonotypes between healthy human individuals (dated by TCRdb to about 2020). In the study overall: The cohort included a few men and a couple of women between 18 and 49 years of age. For each donor, CD4 naive and CD4 memory were each given three plates, CD8 naive was given two plates, and CD8 memory was given one plate. To estimate repertoire size and how much clonotypes are shared between individuals, the study performed deep sequencing of blood TCR repertoires from a few healthy adults. Libraries were prepared and TCR repertoires were sequenced by different laboratories using diverse techniques, in order to increase sequencing depth and limit assay-specific biases. Per donor, leukapheresis produced somewhere between about 0.94 and 9.5 billion PBMCs.

TCR CDR3 regions were amplified from genomic DNA by multiplex PCR using the deep immunoSEQ assay. Extracted genomic DNA from each cell subset was distributed evenly across all wells of several immunoSEQ 96-well plates, and each plate was treated as a replicate. For sorted subsets, about 0.2 ug genomic DNA, equal to tens of thousands of T cell genomes, was loaded into each replicate PCR. Purified libraries were measured with a Qubit 3.0 fluorometer, size-checked on a Bioanalyzer 2100, and measured again with the KAPA Library Quantification kit. Every immunoSEQ 96-well plate was sequenced on a separate single-read 150-cycle Illumina NextSeq 550 flow cell. In the source study's methods: Because only junctional sequences without quality scores were contained in the immunoSEQ output, filtering matching that applied to full-length reads could not be performed. To assign V/J genes and CDR3, sequences were annotated against IMGT germline references using PyIR, a Python wrapper for IgBLAST v1.9. Reads with weak V/J assignments (E-value above 1e-6), missing CDR3, stop codons, out-of-frame junctions, or ambiguous translated residues were removed. A V3J clonotype was defined by an identical inferred V gene, J gene, and CDR3 amino acid sequence. Percentage overlap between repertoires was computed as shared unique clonotypes divided by the size of the smaller repertoire. Richness of each repertoire was evaluated using RTK rarefaction, the Chao1 estimator, and Recon v2.1 estimates of unobserved clonotypes. For all TCRbeta clonotypes obtained by the gDNA method from four donors, generation probabilities were computed with OLGA. The table comes from immuneACCESS by way of TCRdb, which keeps in-frame sequences with V and J called. Part of the clones is missing from these tables; in studies checked, under half for an unresolved V gene and the rest for unknown reasons. V, J and clone size are taken as reported in that table, and D and trimming were inferred from the DNA itself. The sample table lists under 1 million clones, 85% to 95% of them with a count of one. The ten largest clonotypes hold about 25% of the sample.

CD8 naive samples consisted of CD45RO-negative cells that were positively selected for CCR7, yielding a CD45RA+CCR7+ population without TemRA cells. The donors were healthy, HIV-negative adults who had no recently reported acute infections or vaccinations. Every donor was a Caucasian adult residing in Nashville, Tennessee, USA. After blood collection by leukapheresis, PBMCs were isolated using Ficoll-Histopaque density gradient centrifugation and then cryopreserved in the vapor phase of liquid nitrogen. Analytical flow cytometry was used to check the purity and quantity of every magnetically sorted T cell population. From each sorted fraction, genomic DNA was isolated and quantified by UV absorbance on a Nanodrop 2000c. What the authors observed across the whole study: Sampling was restricted to blood, and TCR repertoires in tissues likely differ from the TCR repertoires found in blood. The small number of donors limited the genetic and exposure-history diversity represented. Higher generation probabilities were observed for clonotypes shared by all four sorted-subset donors than for non-shared clonotypes. Pairwise subsampling led to the expectation that sequencing depth would affect the degree of clonotype sharing among donors. Naive subsets generally had larger estimated clonotype richness than memory subsets did. Even with the large sequencing depth, rarefaction of the sorted-subset datasets indicated that sequencing was incomplete. Sharing across a few donors was observed for 4.5% to 6.5% of naive CD4, less than 4% of naive CD8, around 2.5% of memory CD4, and roughly 0.4% of memory CD8 clonotypes.

This clonotype originated in a man aged 25-45 years in good health. The sequenced material came from naive CD8+ T cells sorted from blood. Sample cell subset or site, as interpreted from the label and publication: CD45RA+CCR7+.

This receptor carries the CDR3 CASSPSGNEQFF. The sequenced DNA is TGTGCCAGCAGTCCGTCGGGGAATGAGCAGTTCTTC. Recombination joined TRBV27 with TRBJ2-1; the D region possibly corresponds to TRBD2 (5 bases align). V loses 5 bases of germline sequence and J loses 7 bases, and the interval between the two ends is 9 bases. According to the germline V gene (reference sequence), CDR1 reads MNHEY and CDR2 reads SMNVEV. The cysteine opens and the phenylalanine closes a CDR3 of 12 amino acids. Just the 36-base CDR3 DNA is kept, in frame starting at base 1.